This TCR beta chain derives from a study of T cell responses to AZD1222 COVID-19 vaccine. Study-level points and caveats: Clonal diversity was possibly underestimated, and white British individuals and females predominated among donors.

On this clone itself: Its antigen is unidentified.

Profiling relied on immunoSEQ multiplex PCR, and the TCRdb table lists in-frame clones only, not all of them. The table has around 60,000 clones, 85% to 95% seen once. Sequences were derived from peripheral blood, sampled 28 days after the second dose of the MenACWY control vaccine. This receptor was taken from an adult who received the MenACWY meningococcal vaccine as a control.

CDR3 loop: CASTQEAGIYNEQFF. The CDR3 nucleotides read TGTGCCAGCACTCAAGAAGCGGGGATCTACAATGAGCAGTTCTTC. This rearrangement joins TRBV9 to TRBJ2-1, with TRBD2 matching 7 bases. Germline trimming cut 6 bases from V and 3 bases from J; bases unmatched to any gene: 9. From germline, CDR1 is SGDLS and CDR2 YYNGEE. CDR3 length: 15 amino acids.